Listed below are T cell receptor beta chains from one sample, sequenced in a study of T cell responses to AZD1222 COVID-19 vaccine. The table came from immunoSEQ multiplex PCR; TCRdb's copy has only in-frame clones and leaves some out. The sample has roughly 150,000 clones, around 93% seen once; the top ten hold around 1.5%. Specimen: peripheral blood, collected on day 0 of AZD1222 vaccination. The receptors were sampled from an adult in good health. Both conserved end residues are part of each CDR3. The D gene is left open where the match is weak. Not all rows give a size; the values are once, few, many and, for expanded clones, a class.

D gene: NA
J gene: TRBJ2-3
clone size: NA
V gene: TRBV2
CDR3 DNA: TGTGCCAGCAGTGAGGGACTCGCCCGGACGCAGTATTTT
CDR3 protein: CASSEGLARTQYF

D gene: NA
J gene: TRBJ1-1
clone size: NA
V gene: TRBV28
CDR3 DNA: TGTGCCAGCAGTTTAGCTAGGGTCGGCGCTGAAGCTTTCTTT
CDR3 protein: CASSLARVGAEAFF

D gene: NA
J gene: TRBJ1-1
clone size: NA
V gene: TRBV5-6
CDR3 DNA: TGTGCCAGCAGCTTGGGATCGGAGACTGAAGCTTTCTTT
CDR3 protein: CASSLGSETEAFF

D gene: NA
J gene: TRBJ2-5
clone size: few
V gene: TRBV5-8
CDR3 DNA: TGTGCCAGCAGGGGAGCTAGCTTTGAGACCCAGTACTTC
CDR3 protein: CASRGASFETQYF

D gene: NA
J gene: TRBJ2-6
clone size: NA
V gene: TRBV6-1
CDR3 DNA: TGTGCCAGCAGTGAATTTTATTCTGGGGCCAACGTCCTGACTTTC
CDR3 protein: CASSEFYSGANVLTF

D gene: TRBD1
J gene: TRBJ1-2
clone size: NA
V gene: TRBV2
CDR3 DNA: TGTGCCAGCACCAGGGGACAGGGTGGCGGCTACACCTTC
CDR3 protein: CASTRGQGGGYTF

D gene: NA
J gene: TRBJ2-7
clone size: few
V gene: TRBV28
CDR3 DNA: TGTGCCAGCAGCTCCTTCAGCGGATCCTACGAGCAGTACTTC
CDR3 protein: CASSSFSGSYEQYF

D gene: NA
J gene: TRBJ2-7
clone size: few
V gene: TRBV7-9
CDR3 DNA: TGTGCCAGCAGCTCTCGGGACAACTACGAGCAGTACTTC
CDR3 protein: CASSSRDNYEQYF

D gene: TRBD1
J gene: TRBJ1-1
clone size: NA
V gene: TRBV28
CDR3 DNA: TGTGCCAGCAGTTTACGGCAGGGGGCAGGAAACACTGAAGCTTTCTTT
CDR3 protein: CASSLRQGAGNTEAFF

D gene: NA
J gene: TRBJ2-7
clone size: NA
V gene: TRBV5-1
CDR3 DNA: TGCGCCAGCAGCCGCGGCGATTCGACAGGACCCTACGAGCAGTACTTC
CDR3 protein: CASSRGDSTGPYEQYF

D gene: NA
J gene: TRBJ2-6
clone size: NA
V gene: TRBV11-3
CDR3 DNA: TGTGCCAGCAGTGACGGACTAACTGGGGCCAACGTCCTGACTTTC
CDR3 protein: CASSDGLTGANVLTF

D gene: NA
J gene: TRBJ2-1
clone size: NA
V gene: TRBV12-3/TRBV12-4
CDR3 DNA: TGTGCCAGCAGTTTAAGCTACAATGAGCAGTTCTTC
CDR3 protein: CASSLSYNEQFF

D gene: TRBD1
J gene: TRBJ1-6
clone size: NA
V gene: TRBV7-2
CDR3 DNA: TGTGCCAGCAGCCCTGGGACAGGCACCTCCTATAATTCACCCCTCCACTTT
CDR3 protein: CASSPGTGTSYNSPLHF

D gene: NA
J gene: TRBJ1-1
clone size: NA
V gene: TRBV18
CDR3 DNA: TGTGCCAGCTCACCAGTGGGACAAAAGAACACTGAAGCTTTCTTT
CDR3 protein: CASSPVGQKNTEAFF

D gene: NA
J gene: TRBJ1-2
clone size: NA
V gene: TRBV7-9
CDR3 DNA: TGTGCCAGCAGCTTAGGGCAGCATAACTATGGCTACACCTTC
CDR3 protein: CASSLGQHNYGYTF

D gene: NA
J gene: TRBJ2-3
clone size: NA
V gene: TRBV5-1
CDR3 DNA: TGCGCCAGCAGCTTCCGATCTAGCACAGATACGCAGTATTTT
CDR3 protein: CASSFRSSTDTQYF

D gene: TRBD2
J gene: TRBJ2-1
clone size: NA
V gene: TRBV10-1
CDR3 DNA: TGCGCCAGCAGCCCATCGGGACCGGGACTAGAGCAGTTCTTC
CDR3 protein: CASSPSGPGLEQFF

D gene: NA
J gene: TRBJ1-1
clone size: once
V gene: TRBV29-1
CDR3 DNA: TGCAGCGTTGTAGGGGGAAGCGGCACTGAAGCTTTCTTT
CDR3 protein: CSVVGGSGTEAFF

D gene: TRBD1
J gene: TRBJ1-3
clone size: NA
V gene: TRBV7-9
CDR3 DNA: TGTGCCAGCAGCCCGTCGCCAGGGACAGGCTTCTCTGGAAACACCATATATTTT
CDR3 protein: CASSPSPGTGFSGNTIYF

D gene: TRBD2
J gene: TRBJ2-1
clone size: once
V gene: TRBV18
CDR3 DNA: TGTGCCAGTTTACCGGGACTAGAAAACAATGAGCAGTTCTTC
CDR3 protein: CASLPGLENNEQFF

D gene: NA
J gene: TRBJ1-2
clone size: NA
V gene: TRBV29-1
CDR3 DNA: TGCAGCGTTGAAGACCGTACAAAAAATTACTATGGCTACACCTTC
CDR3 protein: CSVEDRTKNYYGYTF

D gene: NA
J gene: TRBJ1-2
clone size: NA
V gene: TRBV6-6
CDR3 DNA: TGTGCCAGCAGTCCGAGGGTCCTGTATGGCTACACCTTC
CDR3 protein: CASSPRVLYGYTF

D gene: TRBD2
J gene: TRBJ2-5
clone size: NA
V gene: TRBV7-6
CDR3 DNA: TGTGCCAGCAGCTTGGGAGTGGGGAGGGAAGAGACCCAGTACTTC
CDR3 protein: CASSLGVGREETQYF

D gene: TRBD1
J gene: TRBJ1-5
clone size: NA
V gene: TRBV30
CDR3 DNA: TGTGCCTGGAGTAAGACAGGGGGCGCGTCGAGTCGCAATCAGCCCCAGCATTTT
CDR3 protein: CAWSKTGGASSRNQPQHF

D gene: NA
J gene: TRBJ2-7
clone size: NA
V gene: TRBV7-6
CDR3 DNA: TGTGCCAGCAGCCTAGACGGGACCCGGTTTAGTCAGCAGTACTTC
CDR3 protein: CASSLDGTRFSQQYF

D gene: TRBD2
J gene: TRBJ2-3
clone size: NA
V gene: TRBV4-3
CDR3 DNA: TGCGCCAGCAGCCATGGCCCTCCGGCGGGAGGAGATACGCAGTATTTT
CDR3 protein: CASSHGPPAGGDTQYF

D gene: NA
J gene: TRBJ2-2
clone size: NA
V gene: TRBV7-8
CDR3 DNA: TGTGCCAGCACCAGAGACACCGGGGAGCTGTTTTTT
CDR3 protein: CASTRDTGELFF

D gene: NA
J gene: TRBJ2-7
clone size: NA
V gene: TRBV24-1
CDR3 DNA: TGTGCCACCAGTGATTCTACAGGGAAGGGCTACGAGCAGTACTTC
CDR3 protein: CATSDSTGKGYEQYF

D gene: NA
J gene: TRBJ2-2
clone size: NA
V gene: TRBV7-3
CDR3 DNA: TGTGCCAGCACCTTGGGTGGGGAGCTGTTTTTT
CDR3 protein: CASTLGGELFF

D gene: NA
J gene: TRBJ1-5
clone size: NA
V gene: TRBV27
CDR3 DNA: TGTGCCAGCAGCGACCGGGATAGCAATCAGCCCCAGCATTTT
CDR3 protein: CASSDRDSNQPQHF

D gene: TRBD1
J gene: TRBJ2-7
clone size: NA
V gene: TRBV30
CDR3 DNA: TGTGCCTGGAGGGACAGGGACTACGAGCAGTACTTC
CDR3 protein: CAWRDRDYEQYF

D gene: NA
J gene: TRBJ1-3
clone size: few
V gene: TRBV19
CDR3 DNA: TGTGCCAGTAGTATTTTGAAGACGATCTCTGGAAACACCATATATTTT
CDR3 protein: CASSILKTISGNTIYF

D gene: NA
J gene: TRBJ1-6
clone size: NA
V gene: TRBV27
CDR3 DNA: TGTGCCAGCAAGCAGGGGACGGGTTCACCCCTCCACTTT
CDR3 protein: CASKQGTGSPLHF

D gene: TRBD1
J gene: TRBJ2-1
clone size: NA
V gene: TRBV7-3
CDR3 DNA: TGTGCCAGCAGCCCCCAGGGGGCGTATGAGCAGTTCTTC
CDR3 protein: CASSPQGAYEQFF

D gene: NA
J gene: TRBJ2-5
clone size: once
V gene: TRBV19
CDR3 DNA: TGTGCCAGTACGAGGGGAAGAGGTTGGCAAGAGACCCAGTACTTC
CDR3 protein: CASTRGRGWQETQYF

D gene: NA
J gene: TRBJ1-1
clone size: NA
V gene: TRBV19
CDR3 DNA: TGTGCCAGTGCGGGGGCGGCGAGAACTGAAGCTTTCTTT
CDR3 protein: CASAGAARTEAFF

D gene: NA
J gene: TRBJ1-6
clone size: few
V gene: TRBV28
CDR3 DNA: TGTGCCAGCAGAAGAGAGACGCTTGGGTCACCCCTCCACTTT
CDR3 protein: CASRRETLGSPLHF

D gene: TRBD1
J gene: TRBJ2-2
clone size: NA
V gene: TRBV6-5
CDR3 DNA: TGTGCCAGCAGATACCGACAGGGTTCCACCGGGGAGCTGTTTTTT
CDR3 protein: CASRYRQGSTGELFF

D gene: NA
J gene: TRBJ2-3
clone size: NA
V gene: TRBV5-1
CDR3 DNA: TGCGCCAGCAGCTTGGGTTATAGCGGTGCGGTCACAGATACGCAGTATTTT
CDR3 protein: CASSLGYSGAVTDTQYF

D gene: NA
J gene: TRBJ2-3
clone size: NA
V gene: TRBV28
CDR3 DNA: TGTGCCAGCAGTCTCCTCGGGCGGGGTAGCACAGATACGCAGTATTTT
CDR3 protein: CASSLLGRGSTDTQYF

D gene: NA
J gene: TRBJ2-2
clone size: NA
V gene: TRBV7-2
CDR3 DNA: TGTGCCAGCAGATCGGGACCCCTAGGTGGGACCGGGGAGCTGTTTTTT
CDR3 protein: CASRSGPLGGTGELFF

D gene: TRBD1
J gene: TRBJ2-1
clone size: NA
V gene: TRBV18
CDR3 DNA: TGTGCCAGCTCACCGACAGGGGGCGCCGAGGTATACAATGAGCAGTTCTTC
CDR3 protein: CASSPTGGAEVYNEQFF

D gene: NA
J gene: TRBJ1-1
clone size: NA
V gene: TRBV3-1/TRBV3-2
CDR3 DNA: TGTGCCAGCAGTCTCACTCGGAACACTGAAGCTTTCTTT
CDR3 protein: CASSLTRNTEAFF

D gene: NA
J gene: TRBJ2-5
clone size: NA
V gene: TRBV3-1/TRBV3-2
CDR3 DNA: TGTGCCAGCAGCCAAGACAGGGTACAGACCCAGTACTTC
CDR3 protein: CASSQDRVQTQYF

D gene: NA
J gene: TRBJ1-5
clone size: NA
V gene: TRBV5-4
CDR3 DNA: TGTGCCAGCAGCCGTTCCGGACTGCTGGCCTCATATAGCAATCAGCCCCAGCATTTT
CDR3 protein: CASSRSGLLASYSNQPQHF

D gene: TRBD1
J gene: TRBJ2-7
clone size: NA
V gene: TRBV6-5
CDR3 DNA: TGTGCCAGCAACCCTCGGCAGGGGGAATTGAGTGGGCAGTACTTC
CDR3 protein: CASNPRQGELSGQYF

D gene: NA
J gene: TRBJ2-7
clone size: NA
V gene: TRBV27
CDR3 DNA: TGTGCCAGCAGTGACCAGGGTGGTGACTACGAGCAGTACTTC
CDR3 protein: CASSDQGGDYEQYF

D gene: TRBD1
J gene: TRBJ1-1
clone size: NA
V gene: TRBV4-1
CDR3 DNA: TGCGCCAGCAGCCACCCTAATACAGGGGAGGGAAGGACTGAAGCTTTCTTT
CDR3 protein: CASSHPNTGEGRTEAFF

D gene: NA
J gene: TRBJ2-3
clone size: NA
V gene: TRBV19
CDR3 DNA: TGTGCCAGTAGTATATCGGATACGCAGTATTTT
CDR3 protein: CASSISDTQYF

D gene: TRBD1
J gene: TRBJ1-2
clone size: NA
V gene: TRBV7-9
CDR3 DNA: TGTGCCAGCAGCCGCGGGACAGACTATGGCTACACCTTC
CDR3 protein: CASSRGTDYGYTF

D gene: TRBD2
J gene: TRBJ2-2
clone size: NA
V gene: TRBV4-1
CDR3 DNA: TGCGCCAGCAGTGAGACTAGCGGGAGGTGGAACACCGGGGAGCTGTTTTTT
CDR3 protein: CASSETSGRWNTGELFF

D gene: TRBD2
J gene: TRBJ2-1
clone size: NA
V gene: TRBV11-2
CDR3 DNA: TGTGCCAGCAGCTTCCCAAGGGGCGGCGGGGGGCAGTTCTTC
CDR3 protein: CASSFPRGGGGQFF

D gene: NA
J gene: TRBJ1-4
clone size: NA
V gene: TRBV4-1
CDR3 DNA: TGCGCCAGCAGCCACCTCAGGGGCTTTAATGAAAAACTGTTTTTT
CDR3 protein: CASSHLRGFNEKLFF

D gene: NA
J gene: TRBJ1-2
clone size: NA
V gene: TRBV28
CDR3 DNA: TGTGCCAGCAGTCTCGCCCTCCCCAGGTCCTATGGCTACACCTTC
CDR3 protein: CASSLALPRSYGYTF